This T cell receptor beta chain came from a study of B cell selection in AIRE deficiency. Findings of the study overall: Shared Treg sequences had shorter CDR3s, biased toward rearrangements with few non-templated insertions.

The sorted conventional CD4 T cells were gated as CD4+CD127+. Sequenced by immunoSEQ multiplex PCR; TCRdb stores in-frame clones only, minus some. Of tens of thousands of clones detected, roughly 96% appear once; the ten largest clones hold roughly 0.2%. As to this clone: Its target is not known.

CDR1 and CDR2 from the germline V gene are MNHEY and SVGAGI. Trimming stripped 5 bases from V and 0 bases from J, with 12 bases between. The CDR3 length is 15 residues. What was sequenced was conventional CD4+ T cells sorted from PBMCs. The sequence derives from a human donor with AIRE deficiency. The V call is TRBV6-5, the J call TRBJ2-3, with D perhaps given as TRBD1 or TRBD2 (5 bases each). The CDR3 is CASSPTGPSTDTQYF. The CDR3 DNA reads TGTGCCAGCAGTCCGACGGGACCAAGCACAGATACGCAGTATTTT.